This T cell receptor (beta chain) stems from a study of cytotoxic CD8 clonotypes in ibrutinib-treated CLL. Points on this clone: Its cognate antigen is unknown. The germline gene is not matched at one end of the junction; a read error may be the cause. This sample includes further DNA sequences coding for the same CDR3.

Produced via immunoSEQ multiplex PCR; TCRdb's table is partial and in-frame only. The sample consists of 160,000 or so clones, 81% of them appearing once. Germline CDR1 reads ENHRY; CDR2 reads SYGVKD. The CDR3 is 14 residues long. General observations from the study: Private clonotypes, not public ones, expanded at ibrutinib response.

The sequence derives from a human donor with chronic lymphocytic leukemia. Here the sequenced sample was PBMCs, taken after 12 months of ibrutinib treatment. This chain joins TRBV10-3 and TRBJ2-4; D gene uncertain. The CDR3 DNA is TGTGCCATTAGTGAGTCGGGTAGCAAAAACATTCAGTACTTC. Translated, it gives CAISESGSKNIQYF.